This TCR beta chain comes out of a study of blood T cell repertoires in COVID-19. About the research overall: Samples taken during acute and convalescent COVID-19 were collected in the United States, Italy and Spain. Nucleic acid was either cDNA or gDNA, and it came from T cells, B-cell-depleted T cells, or PBMCs.

The table came from immunoSEQ multiplex PCR; TCRdb's copy has only in-frame clones and leaves some out. The table records approximately 270,000 clones, roughly 88% of them present only once. What was sequenced was peripheral blood. The clonotype was recovered from a human donor with COVID-19, enrolled during active disease. The donor label of this sample is uncertain.

This CDR3 is CASSPAGGVYNEQFF. The CDR3 coding sequence is TGTGCCAGCAGTCCTGCAGGGGGCGTCTACAATGAGCAGTTCTTC. V usage is TRBV28 and J usage is TRBJ2-1; 8 nucleotides align to TRBD1. This CDR3 has 15 amino acids. Germline CDR1 is MDHEN and CDR2 is SYDVKM. V shed 5 bases, J shed 3 bases, and the junction held 6 bases outside the gene matches.